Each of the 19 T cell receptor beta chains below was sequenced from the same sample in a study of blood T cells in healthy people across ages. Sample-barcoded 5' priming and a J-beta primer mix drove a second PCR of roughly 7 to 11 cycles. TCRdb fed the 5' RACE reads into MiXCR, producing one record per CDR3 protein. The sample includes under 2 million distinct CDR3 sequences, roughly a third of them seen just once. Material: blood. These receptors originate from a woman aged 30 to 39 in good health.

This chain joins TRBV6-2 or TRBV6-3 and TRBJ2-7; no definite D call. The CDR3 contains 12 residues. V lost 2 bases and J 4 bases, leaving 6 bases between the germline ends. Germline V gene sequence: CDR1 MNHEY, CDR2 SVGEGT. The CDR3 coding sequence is TGTGCCAGCAGTTACCGTCATTACGAGCAGTACTTC. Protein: CASSYRHYEQYF.

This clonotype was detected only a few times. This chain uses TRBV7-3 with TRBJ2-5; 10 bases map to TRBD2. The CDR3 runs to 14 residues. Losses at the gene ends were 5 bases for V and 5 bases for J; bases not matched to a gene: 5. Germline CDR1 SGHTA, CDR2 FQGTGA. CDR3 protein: CASSPLAGLETQYF. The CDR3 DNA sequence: TGTGCCAGCAGCCCACTAGCGGGACTGGAGACCCAGTACTTC. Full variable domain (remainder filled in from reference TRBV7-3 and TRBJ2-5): GAGVSQTPSNKVTEKGKYVELRCDPISGHTALYWYRQSLGQGPEFLIYFQGTGAADDSGLPNDRFFAVRPEGSVSTLKIQRTERGDSAVYLCASSPLAGLETQYFGPGTRLLVL.

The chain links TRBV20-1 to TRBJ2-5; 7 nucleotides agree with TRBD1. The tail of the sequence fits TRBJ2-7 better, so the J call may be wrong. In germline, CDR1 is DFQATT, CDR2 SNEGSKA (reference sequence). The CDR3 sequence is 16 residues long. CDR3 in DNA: TGCAGTGCTAGACATTACCAAGGGGACAGAGCCCACGAGCAGTACTTC. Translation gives CSARHYQGDRAHEQYF.

The DNA of the CDR3 is TGTGCCAGCACCGGGGCGGCGGGGGAAAAACTGTTTTTT. It yields the protein CASTGAAGEKLFF. The V call is TRBV28, the J call TRBJ1-4; D perhaps matches TRBD1 (5 bases). The germline V and J ends were trimmed by 7 bases and 8 bases, with 14 bases remaining between them. The CDR3 is made up of 13 amino acids. Germline V gene data show CDR1 as MDHEN and CDR2 as SYDVKM.

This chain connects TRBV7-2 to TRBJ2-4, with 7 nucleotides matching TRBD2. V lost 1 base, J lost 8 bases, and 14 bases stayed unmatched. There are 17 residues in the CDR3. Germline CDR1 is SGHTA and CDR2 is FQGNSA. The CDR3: CASSLGGAGVKRDIQYF. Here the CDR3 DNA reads TGTGCCAGCAGCTTAGGCGGCGCGGGGGTGAAGCGGGACATTCAGTACTTC.

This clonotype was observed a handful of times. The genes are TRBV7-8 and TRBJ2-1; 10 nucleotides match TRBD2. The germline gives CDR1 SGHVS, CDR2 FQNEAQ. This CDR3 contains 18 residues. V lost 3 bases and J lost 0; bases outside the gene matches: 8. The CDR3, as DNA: TGTGCCAGCAGCTTTCAGCGGGAGGGCCCCGGCTCCTACAATGAGCAGTTCTTC. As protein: CASSFQREGPGSYNEQFF.

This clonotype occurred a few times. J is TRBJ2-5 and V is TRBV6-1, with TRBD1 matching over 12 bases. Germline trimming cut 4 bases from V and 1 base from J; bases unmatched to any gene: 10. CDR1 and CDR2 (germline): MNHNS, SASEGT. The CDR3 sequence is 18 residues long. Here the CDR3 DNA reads TGTGCCAGCAGTGGGGGACAGGGGGCGCTCCCTATCCAAGAGACCCAGTACTTC. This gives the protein CASSGGQGALPIQETQYF.

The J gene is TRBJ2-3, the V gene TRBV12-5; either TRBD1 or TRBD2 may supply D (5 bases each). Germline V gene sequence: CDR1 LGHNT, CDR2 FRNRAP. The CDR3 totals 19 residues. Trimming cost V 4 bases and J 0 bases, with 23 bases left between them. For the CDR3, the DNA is TGTGCTAGTGGTTGGCAACGCGGTTCGGGACGAGATAGCACAGATACGCAGTATTTT. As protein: CASGWQRGSGRDSTDTQYF.

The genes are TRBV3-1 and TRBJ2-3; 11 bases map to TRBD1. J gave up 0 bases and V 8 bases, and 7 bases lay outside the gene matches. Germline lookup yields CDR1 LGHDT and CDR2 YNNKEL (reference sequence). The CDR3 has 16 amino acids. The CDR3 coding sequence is TGTGCCAGCTATTCCGGACAGGGGGCTAGCACAGATACGCAGTATTTT. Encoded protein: CASYSGQGASTDTQYF.

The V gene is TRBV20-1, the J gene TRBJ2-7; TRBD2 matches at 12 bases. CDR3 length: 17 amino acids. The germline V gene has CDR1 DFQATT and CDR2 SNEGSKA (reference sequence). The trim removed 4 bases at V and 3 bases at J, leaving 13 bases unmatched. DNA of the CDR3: TGCAGTGCTATCACCTCTAGCGGGAGGGGAACGGGCTACGAGCAGTACTTC. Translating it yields CSAITSSGRGTGYEQYF.

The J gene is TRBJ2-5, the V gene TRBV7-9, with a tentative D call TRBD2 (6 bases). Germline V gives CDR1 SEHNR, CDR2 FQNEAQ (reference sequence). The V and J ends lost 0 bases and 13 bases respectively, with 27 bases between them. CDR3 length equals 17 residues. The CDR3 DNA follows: TGTGCCAGCAGCTTAGCGCTAAGTTCGGGGGATAGCCACGAGCGGTACTTC. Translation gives CASSLALSSGDSHERYF.

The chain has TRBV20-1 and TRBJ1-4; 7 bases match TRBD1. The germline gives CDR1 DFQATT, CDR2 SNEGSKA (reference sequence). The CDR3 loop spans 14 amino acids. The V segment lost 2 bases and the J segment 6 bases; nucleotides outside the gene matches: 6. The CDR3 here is CSARRPGTDEKLFF. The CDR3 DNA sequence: TGCAGTGCTAGACGTCCCGGGACAGATGAAAAACTGTTTTTT.

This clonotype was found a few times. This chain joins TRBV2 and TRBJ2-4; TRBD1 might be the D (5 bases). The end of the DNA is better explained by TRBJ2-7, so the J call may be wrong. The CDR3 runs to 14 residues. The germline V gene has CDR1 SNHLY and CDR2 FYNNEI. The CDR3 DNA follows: TGTGCCAGCAGTCCGTCCAGGCCTCAGGGCGAGCAGTACTTC. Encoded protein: CASSPSRPQGEQYF.

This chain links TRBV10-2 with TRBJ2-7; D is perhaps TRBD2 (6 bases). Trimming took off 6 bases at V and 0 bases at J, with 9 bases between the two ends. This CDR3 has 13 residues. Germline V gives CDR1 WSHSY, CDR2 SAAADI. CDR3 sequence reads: CASRNSGSYEQYF. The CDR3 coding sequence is TGCGCCAGCAGGAATAGCGGCTCCTACGAGCAGTACTTC.

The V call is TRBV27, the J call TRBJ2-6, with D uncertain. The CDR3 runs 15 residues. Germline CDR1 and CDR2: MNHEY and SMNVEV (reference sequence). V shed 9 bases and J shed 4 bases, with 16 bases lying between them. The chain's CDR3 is CASGPRLKGANVLTF. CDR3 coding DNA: TGTGCCAGTGGACCGCGGCTTAAAGGGGCCAACGTCCTGACTTTC.

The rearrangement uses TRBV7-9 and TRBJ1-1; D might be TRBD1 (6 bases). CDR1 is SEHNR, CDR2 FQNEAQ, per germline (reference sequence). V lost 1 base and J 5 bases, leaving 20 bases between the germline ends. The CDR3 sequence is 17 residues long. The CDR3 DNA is TGTGCCAGCAGCTTAGGATTGGAGAGCAGGGGAAGGACTGAAGCTTTCTTT. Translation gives CASSLGLESRGRTEAFF. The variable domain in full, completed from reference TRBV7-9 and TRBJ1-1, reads DTGVSQNPRHKITKRGQNVTFRCDPISEHNRLYWYRQTLGQGPEFLTYFQNEAQLEKSRLLSDRFSAERPKGSFSTLEIQRTEQGDSAMYLCASSLGLESRGRTEAFFGQGTRLTVV.

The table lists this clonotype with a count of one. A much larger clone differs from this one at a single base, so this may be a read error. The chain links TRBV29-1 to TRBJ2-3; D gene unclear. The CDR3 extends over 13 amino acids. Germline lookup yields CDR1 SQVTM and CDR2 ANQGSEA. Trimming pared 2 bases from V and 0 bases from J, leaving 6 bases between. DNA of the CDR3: TGCAGCGTTGAATGGTTCAGCACAGATACGCAGTATTTT. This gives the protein CSVEWFSTDTQYF.

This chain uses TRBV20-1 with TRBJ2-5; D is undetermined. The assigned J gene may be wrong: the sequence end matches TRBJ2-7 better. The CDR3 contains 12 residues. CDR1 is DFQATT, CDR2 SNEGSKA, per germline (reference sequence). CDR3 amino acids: CSARKAPYEQYF. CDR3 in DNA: TGCAGTGCTAGAAAAGCGCCCTACGAGCAGTACTTC.

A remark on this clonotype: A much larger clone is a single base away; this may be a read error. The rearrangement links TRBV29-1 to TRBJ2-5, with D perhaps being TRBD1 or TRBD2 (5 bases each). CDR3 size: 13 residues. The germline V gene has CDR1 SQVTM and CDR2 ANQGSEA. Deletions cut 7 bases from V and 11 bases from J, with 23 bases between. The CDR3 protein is CSAWDPRANEQYF. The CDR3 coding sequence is TGCAGCGCTTGGGACCCTAGGGCCAATGAGCAGTACTTC.